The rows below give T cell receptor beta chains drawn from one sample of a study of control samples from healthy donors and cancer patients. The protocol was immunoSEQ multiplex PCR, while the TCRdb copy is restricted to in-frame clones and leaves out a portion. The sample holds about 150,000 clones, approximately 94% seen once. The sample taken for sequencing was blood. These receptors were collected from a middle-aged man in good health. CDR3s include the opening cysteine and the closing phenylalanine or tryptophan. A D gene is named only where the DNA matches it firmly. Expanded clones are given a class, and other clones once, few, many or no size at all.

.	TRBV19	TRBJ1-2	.	CASSTSSGASYGYTF	TGTGCCAGTAGTACTTCCTCCGGGGCCTCCTATGGCTACACCTTC
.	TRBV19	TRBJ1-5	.	CASSMSRDYSNQPQHF	TGTGCCAGTAGTATGTCCAGGGATTATAGCAATCAGCCCCAGCATTTT
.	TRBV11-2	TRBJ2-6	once	CASSRVLSGANVLTF	TGTGCCAGCAGCCGCGTCCTCTCTGGGGCCAACGTCCTGACTTTC
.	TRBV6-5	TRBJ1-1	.	CASRAQMGSEAFF	TGTGCCAGCAGGGCCCAGATGGGCAGCGAAGCTTTCTTT
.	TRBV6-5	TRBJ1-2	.	CASTVRGGEHGYTF	TGTGCCAGCACCGTTCGGGGCGGGGAACATGGCTACACCTTC
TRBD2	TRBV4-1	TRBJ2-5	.	CASSQAAARGAQETQYF	TGCGCCAGCAGCCAAGCTGCCGCGCGGGGGGCTCAAGAGACCCAGTACTTC
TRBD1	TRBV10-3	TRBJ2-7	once	CAISGFDRGLYEQYF	TGTGCCATCAGTGGGTTTGACAGGGGGCTCTACGAGCAGTACTTC
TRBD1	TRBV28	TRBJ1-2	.	CASSLRGTATYGYTF	TGTGCCAGCAGTTTAAGGGGGACAGCAACGTATGGCTACACCTTC
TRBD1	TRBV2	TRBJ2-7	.	CASSMTGGNYEQYF	TGTGCCAGCAGTATGACAGGGGGAAACTACGAGCAGTACTTC
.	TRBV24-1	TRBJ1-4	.	CATSGARGEKLFF	TGTGCCACCTCTGGGGCGCGAGGTGAAAAACTGTTTTTT
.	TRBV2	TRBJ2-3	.	CASSDRGDTDTQYF	TGTGCCAGCAGTGACAGAGGGGACACAGATACGCAGTATTTT
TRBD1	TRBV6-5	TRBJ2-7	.	CASIPHRDSFYEQYF	TGTGCCAGCATTCCTCATCGGGACAGCTTCTACGAGCAGTACTTC
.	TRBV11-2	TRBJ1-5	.	CASSFTGTGGNQPQHF	TGTGCCAGCAGCTTCACAGGGACCGGGGGCAATCAGCCCCAGCATTTT
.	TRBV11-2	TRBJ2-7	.	CASSFIEVGTYEQYF	TGTGCCAGCAGCTTTATCGAGGTTGGTACCTACGAGCAGTACTTC
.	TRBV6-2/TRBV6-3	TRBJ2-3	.	CASSFLTVGTDTQYF	TGTGCCAGCAGTTTCCTGACGGTGGGCACAGATACGCAGTATTTT
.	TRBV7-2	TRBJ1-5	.	CASSLSGGGQPQHF	TGTGCCAGCAGCTTATCGGGCGGAGGTCAGCCCCAGCATTTT
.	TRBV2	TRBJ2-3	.	CASRDPGLLSTDTQYF	TGTGCCAGCAGGGACCCGGGACTCCTCTCCACAGATACGCAGTATTTT
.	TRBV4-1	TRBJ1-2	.	CASSQDWQLSFNYGYTF	TGCGCCAGCAGCCAAGATTGGCAGCTCAGTTTTAACTATGGCTACACCTTC
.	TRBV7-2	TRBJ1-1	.	CASSFASRSMNTEAFF	TGTGCCAGCAGCTTTGCGAGCAGGAGCATGAACACTGAAGCTTTCTTT
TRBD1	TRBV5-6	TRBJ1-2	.	CASSPQGGLSYGYTF	TGTGCCAGCAGCCCCCAGGGGGGGCTGAGCTATGGCTACACCTTC
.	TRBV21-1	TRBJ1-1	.	CARQVVMNTEAFF	TGTGCCAGGCAGGTAGTCATGAACACTGAAGCTTTCTTT
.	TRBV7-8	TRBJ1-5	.	CASSLAPGFGQPQHF	TGTGCCAGCAGCTTAGCGCCGGGTTTCGGACAGCCCCAGCATTTT
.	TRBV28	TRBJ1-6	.	CASKGHVKGSPLHF	TGTGCCAGCAAAGGACACGTCAAGGGTTCACCCCTCCACTTT
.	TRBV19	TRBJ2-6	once	CASRDGSSGANVLTF	TGTGCCAGTAGGGACGGTTCCTCTGGGGCCAACGTCCTGACTTTC
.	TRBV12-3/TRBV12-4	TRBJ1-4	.	CASSLGSEKLFF	TGTGCCAGCAGTTTAGGGAGTGAAAAACTGTTTTTT
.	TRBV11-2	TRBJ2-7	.	CASSLDPSSYEQYF	TGTGCCAGCAGCTTAGATCCGAGTAGCTACGAGCAGTACTTC
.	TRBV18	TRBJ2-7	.	CASSPRTTGSRGVQYF	TGTGCCAGCTCACCCCGCACAACCGGCTCTCGGGGAGTGCAGTACTTC
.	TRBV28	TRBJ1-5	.	CASSSGNQPQHF	TGTGCCAGCAGTTCAGGAAACCAGCCCCAGCATTTT
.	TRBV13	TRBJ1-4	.	CASSAEAGEKLFF	TGTGCCAGCAGCGCGGAGGCGGGTGAAAAACTGTTTTTT
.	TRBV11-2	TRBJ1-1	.	CASSRWQLNTEAFF	TGTGCCAGCTCGCGGTGGCAATTGAACACTGAAGCTTTCTTT
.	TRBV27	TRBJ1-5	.	CASSFSKGQGQINQPQHF	TGTGCCAGCAGTTTCTCTAAGGGGCAGGGACAAATCAATCAGCCCCAGCATTTT
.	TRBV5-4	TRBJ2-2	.	CASSSQGSGELFF	TGTGCCAGCAGCTCACAGGGATCCGGGGAGCTGTTTTTT
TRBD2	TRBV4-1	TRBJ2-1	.	CASSTLAGGSYNEQFF	TGCGCCAGCAGCACCCTAGCGGGGGGCTCCTACAATGAGCAGTTCTTC